This T cell receptor (beta chain) came from a study of cytomegalovirus exposure and HLA in healthy donors. Looking at the study overall: Unique TCRs numbering around 80 million, obtained from HLA-typed donors, made up an early data release.

Study findings and constraints: Solely CMV serostatus was available to characterize immune exposure.

The CDR3 contains 14 residues. Trimming at V came to 6 bases and at J to 3 bases, leaving 5 bases not matched to a gene. Germline V gives CDR1 MGHRA, CDR2 YSYEKL. A multiplex PCR was run with 60 Vbeta primers and 13 Jbeta primers. Some clones are missing from TCRdb's copy, which holds only in-frame ones; the method was immunoSEQ multiplex PCR. The repertoire includes around 100,000 clones, approximately 66% of them detected once, and 3% to 4% sits in the top ten. A word on this clone: The antigen remains unidentified.

The V and J genes are TRBV4-1 and TRBJ2-7; 10 nucleotides line up with TRBD1. Sequences were obtained from PBMCs. This receptor was taken from a woman in her 50s in good health and CMV-seronegative. The CDR3 loop reads CASSLDRGGYEQYF. CDR3 DNA: TGCGCCAGCAGTCTGGACAGGGGGGGCTACGAGCAGTACTTC.